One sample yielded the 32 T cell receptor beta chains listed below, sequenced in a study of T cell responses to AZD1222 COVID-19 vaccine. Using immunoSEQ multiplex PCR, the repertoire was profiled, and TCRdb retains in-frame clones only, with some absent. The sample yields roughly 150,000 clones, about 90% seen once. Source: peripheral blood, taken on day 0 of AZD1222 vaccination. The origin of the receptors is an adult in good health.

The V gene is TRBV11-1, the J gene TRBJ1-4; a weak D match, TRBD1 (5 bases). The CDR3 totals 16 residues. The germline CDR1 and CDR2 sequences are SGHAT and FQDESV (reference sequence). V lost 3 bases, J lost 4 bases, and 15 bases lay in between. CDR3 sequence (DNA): TGTGCCAGCAGCTTGATTTGGGGCGGGGGTAATGAAAAACTGTTTTTT. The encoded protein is CASSLIWGGGNEKLFF.

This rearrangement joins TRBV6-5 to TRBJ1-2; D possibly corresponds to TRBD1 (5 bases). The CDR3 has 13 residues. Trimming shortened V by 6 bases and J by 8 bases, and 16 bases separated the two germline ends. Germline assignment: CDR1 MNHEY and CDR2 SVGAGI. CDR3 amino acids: CASRPPGAQGYTF. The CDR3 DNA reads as TGTGCCAGCAGGCCACCCGGGGCGCAAGGCTACACCTTC.

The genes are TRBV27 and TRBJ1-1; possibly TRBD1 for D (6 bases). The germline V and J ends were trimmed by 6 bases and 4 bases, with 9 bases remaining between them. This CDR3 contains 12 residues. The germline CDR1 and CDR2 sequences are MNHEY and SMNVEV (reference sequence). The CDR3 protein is CASRGTPTEAFF. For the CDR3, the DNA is TGTGCCAGCAGAGGGACACCCACTGAAGCTTTCTTT.

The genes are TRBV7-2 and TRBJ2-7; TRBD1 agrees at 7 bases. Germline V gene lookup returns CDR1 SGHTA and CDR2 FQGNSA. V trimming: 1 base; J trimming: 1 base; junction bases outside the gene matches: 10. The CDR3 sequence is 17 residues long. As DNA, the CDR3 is TGTGCCAGCAGCTTAGAGGGGGCAGGGGTCAAGTCCTACGAGCAGTACTTC. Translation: CASSLEGAGVKSYEQYF.

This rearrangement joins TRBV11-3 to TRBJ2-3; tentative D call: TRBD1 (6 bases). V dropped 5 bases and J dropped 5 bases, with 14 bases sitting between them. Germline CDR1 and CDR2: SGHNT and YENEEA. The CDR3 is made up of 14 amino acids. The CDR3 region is CASSSGQRGDTQYF. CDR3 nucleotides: TGTGCCAGCAGCAGTGGACAGAGAGGAGATACGCAGTATTTT. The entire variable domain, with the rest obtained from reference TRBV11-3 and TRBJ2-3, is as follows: EAGVVQSPRYKIIEKKQPVAFWCNPISGHNTLYWYLQNLGQGPELLIRYENEEAVDDSQLPKDRFSAERLKGVDSTLKIQPAELGDSAVYLCASSSGQRGDTQYFGPGTRLTVL.

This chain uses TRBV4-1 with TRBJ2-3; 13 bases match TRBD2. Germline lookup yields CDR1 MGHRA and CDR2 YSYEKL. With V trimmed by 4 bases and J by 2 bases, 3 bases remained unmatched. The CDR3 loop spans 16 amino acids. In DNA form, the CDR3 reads TGCGCCAGCAGCCCCGGGACTAGCGGGAACACAGATACGCAGTATTTT. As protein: CASSPGTSGNTDTQYF.

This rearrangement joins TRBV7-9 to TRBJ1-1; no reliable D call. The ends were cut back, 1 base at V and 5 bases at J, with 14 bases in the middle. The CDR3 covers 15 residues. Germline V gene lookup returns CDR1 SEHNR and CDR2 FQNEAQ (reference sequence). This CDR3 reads CASSLGLRGDTEAFF. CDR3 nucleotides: TGTGCCAGCAGCTTAGGGTTGCGGGGAGATACTGAAGCTTTCTTT. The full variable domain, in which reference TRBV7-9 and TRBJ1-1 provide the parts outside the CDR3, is DTGVSQNPRHKITKRGQNVTFRCDPISEHNRLYWYRQTLGQGPEFLTYFQNEAQLEKSRLLSDRFSAERPKGSFSTLEIQRTEQGDSAMYLCASSLGLRGDTEAFFGQGTRLTVV.

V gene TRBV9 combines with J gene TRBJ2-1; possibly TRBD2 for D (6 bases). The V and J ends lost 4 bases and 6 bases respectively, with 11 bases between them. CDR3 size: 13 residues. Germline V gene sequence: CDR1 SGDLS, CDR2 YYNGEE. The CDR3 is CASSTSPGNEQFF. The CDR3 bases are TGTGCCAGCAGCACTAGCCCGGGCAATGAGCAGTTCTTC. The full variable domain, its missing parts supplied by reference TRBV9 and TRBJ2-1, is DSGVTQTPKHLITATGQRVTLRCSPRSGDLSVYWYQQSLDQGLQFLIQYYNGEERAKGNILERFSAQQFPDLHSELNLSSLELGDSALYFCASSTSPGNEQFFGPGTRLTVL.

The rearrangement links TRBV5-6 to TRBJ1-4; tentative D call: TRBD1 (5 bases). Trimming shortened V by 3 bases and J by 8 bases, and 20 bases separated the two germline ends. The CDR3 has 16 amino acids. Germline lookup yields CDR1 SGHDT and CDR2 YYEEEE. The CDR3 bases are TGTGCCAGCAGCTCACTGGATGGGGGGTACCGGGAAAAACTGTTTTTT. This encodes CASSSLDGGYREKLFF.

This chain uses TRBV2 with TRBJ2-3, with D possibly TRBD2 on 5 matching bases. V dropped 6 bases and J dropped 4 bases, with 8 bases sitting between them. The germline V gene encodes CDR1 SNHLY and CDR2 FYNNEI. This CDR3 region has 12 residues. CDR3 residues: CASSSAADTQYF. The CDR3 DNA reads TGTGCCAGCAGCTCAGCGGCAGATACGCAGTATTTT. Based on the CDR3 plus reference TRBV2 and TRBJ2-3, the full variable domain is EPEVTQTPSHQVTQMGQEVILRCVPISNHLYFYWYRQILGQKVEFLVSFYNNEISEKSEIFDDQFSVERPDGSNFTLKIRSTKLEDSAMYFCASSSAADTQYFGPGTRLTVL.

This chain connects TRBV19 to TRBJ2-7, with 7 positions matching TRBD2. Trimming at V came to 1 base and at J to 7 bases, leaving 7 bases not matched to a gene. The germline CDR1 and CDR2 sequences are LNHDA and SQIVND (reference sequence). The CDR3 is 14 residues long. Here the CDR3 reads CASSIGELAREQYF. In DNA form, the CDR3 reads TGTGCCAGTAGTATAGGGGAACTAGCGCGGGAGCAGTACTTC.

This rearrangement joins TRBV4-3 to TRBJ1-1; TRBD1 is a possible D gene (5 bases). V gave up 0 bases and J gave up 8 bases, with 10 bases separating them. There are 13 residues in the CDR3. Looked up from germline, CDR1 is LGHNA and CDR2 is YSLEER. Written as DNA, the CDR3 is TGCGCCAGCAGCCAAGATCGGGGGATGGAAGCTTTCTTT. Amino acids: CASSQDRGMEAFF.

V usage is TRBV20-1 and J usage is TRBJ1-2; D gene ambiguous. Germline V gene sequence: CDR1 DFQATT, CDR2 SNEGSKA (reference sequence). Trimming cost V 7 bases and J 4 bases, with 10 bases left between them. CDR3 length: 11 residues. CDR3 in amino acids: CSVPQTYGYTF. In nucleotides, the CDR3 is TGCAGTGTCCCACAGACCTATGGCTACACCTTC.

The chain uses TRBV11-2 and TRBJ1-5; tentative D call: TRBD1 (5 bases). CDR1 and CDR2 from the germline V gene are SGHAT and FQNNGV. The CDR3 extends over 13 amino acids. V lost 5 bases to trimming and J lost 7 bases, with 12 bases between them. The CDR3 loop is CASSPGKGQPQHF. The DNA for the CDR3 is TGTGCCAGCAGCCCAGGGAAAGGGCAGCCCCAGCATTTT.

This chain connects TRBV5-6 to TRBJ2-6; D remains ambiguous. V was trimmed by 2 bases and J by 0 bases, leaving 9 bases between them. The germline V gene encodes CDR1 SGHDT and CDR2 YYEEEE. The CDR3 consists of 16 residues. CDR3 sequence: CASSLTWNSGANVLTF. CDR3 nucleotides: TGTGCCAGCAGCTTAACCTGGAACTCTGGGGCCAACGTCCTGACTTTC. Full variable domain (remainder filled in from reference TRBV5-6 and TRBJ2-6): DAGVTQSPTHLIKTRGQQVTLRCSPKSGHDTVSWYQQALGQGPQFIFQYYEEEERQRGNFPDRFSGHQFPNYSSELNVNALLLGDSALYLCASSLTWNSGANVLTFGAGSRLTVL.

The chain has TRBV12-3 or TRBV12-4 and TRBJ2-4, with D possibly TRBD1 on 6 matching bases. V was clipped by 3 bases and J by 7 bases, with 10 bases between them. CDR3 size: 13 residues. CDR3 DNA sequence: TGTGCCAGCAGTTTGGGGGCTCGGAACATTCAGTACTTC. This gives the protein CASSLGARNIQYF.

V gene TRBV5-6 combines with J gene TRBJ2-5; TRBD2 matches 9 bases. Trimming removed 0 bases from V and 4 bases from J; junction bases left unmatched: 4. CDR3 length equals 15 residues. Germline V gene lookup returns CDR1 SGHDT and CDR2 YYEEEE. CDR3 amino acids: CASSLVAGVVETQYF. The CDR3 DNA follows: TGTGCCAGCAGCTTGGTAGCGGGAGTAGTAGAGACCCAGTACTTC.

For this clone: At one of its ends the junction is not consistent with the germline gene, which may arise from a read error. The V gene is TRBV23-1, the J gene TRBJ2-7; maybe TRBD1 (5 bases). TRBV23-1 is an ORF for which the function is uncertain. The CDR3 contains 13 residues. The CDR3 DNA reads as TGCGCCAGCACCCAAGGGCACAGGCCAGGGCGGTTCTTC. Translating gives CASTQGHRPGRFF.

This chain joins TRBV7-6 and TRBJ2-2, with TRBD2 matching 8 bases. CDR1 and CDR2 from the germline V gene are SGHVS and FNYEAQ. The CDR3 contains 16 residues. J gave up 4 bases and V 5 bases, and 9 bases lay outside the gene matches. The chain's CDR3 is CASSPTGGRSTGELFF. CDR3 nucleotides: TGTGCCAGCAGCCCCACGGGCGGGAGGAGCACCGGGGAGCTGTTTTTT.

For the CDR3, the DNA is TGTGCCAGCTCACCGGGACTCGGTAGTGGCTACACCTTC. Translated: CASSPGLGSGYTF. This chain connects TRBV18 to TRBJ1-2; tentative D call: TRBD1 (5 bases). V lost 3 bases and J 7 bases, leaving 12 bases between the germline ends. The CDR3 has 13 amino acids. Germline V CDR1 and CDR2: KGHSH, LQKENI.

CDR3 sequence reads: CASSNQGGGGELFF. The CDR3 DNA reads as TGTGCCAGCAGTAACCAGGGAGGGGGCGGGGAGCTGTTTTTT. The rearrangement uses TRBV6-5 and TRBJ2-2; D may be TRBD2 (7 bases). Germline values: CDR1 MNHEY, CDR2 SVGAGI. Trimming took off 5 bases at V and 7 bases at J, with 14 bases between the two ends. This CDR3 is 14 amino acids long.

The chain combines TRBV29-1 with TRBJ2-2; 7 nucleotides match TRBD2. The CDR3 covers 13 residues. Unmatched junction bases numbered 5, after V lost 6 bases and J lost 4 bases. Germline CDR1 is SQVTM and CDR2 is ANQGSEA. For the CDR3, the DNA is TGCAGCGTCTATCGGACTAGCACCGGGGAGCTGTTTTTT. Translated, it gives CSVYRTSTGELFF.

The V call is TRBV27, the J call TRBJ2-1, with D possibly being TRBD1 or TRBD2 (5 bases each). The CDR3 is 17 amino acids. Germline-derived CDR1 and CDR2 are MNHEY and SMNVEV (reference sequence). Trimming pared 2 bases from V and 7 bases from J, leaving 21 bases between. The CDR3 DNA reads TGTGCCAGCAGTTTAACGTTCCGACAGTGGGGGACGAATGAGCAGTTCTTC. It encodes CASSLTFRQWGTNEQFF.

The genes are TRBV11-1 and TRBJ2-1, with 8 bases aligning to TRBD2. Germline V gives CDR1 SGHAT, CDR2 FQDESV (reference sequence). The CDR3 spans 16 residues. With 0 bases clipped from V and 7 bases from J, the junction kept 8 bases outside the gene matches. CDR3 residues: CASSLAPRLAWNEQFF. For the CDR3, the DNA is TGTGCCAGCAGCTTAGCTCCCCGACTAGCGTGGAATGAGCAGTTCTTC.

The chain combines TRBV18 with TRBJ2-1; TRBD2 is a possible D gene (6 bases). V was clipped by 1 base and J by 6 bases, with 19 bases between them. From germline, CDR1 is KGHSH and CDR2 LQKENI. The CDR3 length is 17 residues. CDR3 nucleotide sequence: TGTGCCAGCTCACCACGAGGGAAACTAGCTGGGGGCAATGAGCAGTTCTTC. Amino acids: CASSPRGKLAGGNEQFF.

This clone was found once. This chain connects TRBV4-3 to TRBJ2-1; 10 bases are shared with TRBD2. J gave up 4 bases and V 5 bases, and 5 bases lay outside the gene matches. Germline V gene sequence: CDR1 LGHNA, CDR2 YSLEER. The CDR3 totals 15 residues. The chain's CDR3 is CASSYTSGTYNEQFF. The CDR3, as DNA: TGCGCCAGCAGCTATACTAGCGGGACTTACAATGAGCAGTTCTTC.

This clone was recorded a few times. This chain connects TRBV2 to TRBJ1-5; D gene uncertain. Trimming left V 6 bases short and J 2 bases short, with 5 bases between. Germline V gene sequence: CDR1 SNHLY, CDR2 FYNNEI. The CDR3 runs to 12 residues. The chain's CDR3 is CASRGGNQPQHF. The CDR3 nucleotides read TGTGCCAGCAGGGGTGGCAATCAGCCCCAGCATTTT.

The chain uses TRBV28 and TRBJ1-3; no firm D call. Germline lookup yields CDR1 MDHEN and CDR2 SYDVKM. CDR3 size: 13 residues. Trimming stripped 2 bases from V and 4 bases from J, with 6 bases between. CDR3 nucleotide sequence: TGTGCCAGCAGTTTACAGAGAGGAAACACCATATATTTT. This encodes CASSLQRGNTIYF.

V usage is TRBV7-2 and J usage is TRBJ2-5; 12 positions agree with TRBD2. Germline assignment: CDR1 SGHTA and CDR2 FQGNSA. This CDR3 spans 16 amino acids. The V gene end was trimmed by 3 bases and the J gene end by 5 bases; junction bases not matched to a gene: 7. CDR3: CASSLGLAGLGETQYF. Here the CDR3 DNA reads TGTGCCAGCAGCTTGGGACTAGCGGGCCTTGGGGAGACCCAGTACTTC.

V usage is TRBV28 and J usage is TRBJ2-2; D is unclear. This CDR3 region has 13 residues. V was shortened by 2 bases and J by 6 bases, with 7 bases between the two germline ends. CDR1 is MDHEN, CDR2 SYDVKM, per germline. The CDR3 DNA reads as TGTGCCAGCAGTTTAAACCAGGCCGGGGAGCTGTTTTTT. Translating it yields CASSLNQAGELFF.

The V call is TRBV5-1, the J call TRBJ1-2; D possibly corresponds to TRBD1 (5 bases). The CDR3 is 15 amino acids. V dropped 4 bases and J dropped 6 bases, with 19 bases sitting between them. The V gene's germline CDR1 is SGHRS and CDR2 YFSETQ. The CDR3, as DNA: TGCGCCAGCAGCCTGGGACTACAGGACGAGGATGGCTACACCTTC. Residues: CASSLGLQDEDGYTF. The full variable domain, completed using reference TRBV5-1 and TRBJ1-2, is KAGVTQTPRYLIKTRGQQVTLSCSPISGHRSVSWYQQTPGQGLQFLFEYFSETQRNKGNFPGRFSGRQFSNSRSEMNVSTLELGDSALYLCASSLGLQDEDGYTFGSGTRLTVV.

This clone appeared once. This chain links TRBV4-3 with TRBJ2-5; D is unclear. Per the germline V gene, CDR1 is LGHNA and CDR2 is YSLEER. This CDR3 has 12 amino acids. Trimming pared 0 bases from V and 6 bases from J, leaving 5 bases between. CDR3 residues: CASSQDGQTQYF. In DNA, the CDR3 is TGCGCCAGCAGCCAAGATGGCCAGACCCAGTACTTC.